This T cell receptor (beta chain) was retrieved from a study of blood T cell repertoires in COVID-19. Original methodology: Reference gene primers were amplified, and this amplification served to estimate nucleated cell counts. The assay was immunoSEQ multiplex PCR, and TCRdb's table has in-frame clones only and misses some. The V and J calls and clone size were taken over from that table, and D and trimming were inferred from the DNA. The sample yields 300,000 to 400,000 clones, more than 75% seen once. CDR3 size: 13 residues. Trimming cost V 0 bases and J 4 bases, with 6 bases left between them. The germline V gene encodes CDR1 GTSNPN and CDR2 SVGIG (reference sequence).

The sequence came from a woman aged 30 to 39 with acute COVID-19. Input material: PBMCs or T cells enriched from blood (not recorded which). The chain carries TRBV30 and TRBJ2-2; the D is unclear. CDR3 loop: CAWSVRSTGELFF. CDR3 nucleotide sequence: TGTGCCTGGAGTGTCAGGTCCACCGGGGAGCTGTTTTTT.